The entry below describes one T cell receptor (beta chain). The authors reverse transcribed roughly 0.5 to 1 ug RNA with random hexamers. Amplification of TCR beta CDR3 used immunoSEQ multiplex PCR across 54 Vbeta and 13 Jbeta. TCRdb re-analysed the immunoSEQ multiplex PCR reads in MiXCR, keeping a single row per CDR3 protein. Of some 200,000 distinct CDR3 sequences in the sample, around nine tenths were seen once. The authors carried out high-throughput sequencing of TCR beta. They applied it to CD8+ and CD4+ T cells obtained from blood. Relapsing-remitting disease, either stable or active, was present in the treatment-naive patients who were the multiple sclerosis controls. The trim removed 0 bases at V and 1 base at J, leaving 4 bases unmatched. Germline assignment: CDR1 DFQATT and CDR2 SNEGSKA (reference sequence). The CDR3 runs to 15 residues. This sample was included in a study of CD8 T cells in Susac syndrome.

The TCR was taken from a human donor with multiple sclerosis. The sample taken for sequencing was CD8+ T cells from PBMCs. This chain uses TRBV20-1 with TRBJ2-5; 8 bases map to TRBD2. The CDR3 loop is CSARDLTSGQETQYF. The CDR3, as DNA: TGCAGTGCTAGAGATCTCACTAGCGGCCAAGAGACCCAGTACTTC.